A selection of T cell receptor beta chains follows, all from one sample in a study of cytomegalovirus exposure and HLA in healthy donors. Libraries were prepared by immunoSEQ multiplex PCR; TCRdb keeps only in-frame clonotypes and omits some of them. The table lists approximately 120,000 clones. Sequencing input: PBMCs. The receptors come from a man aged 40-55 years in good health and CMV-seronegative. CDR3s include the opening cysteine and the closing phenylalanine or tryptophan. D genes are given only for firm matches.

d_gene | j_gene | v_gene | CDR3aa | CDR3nt
. | TRBJ2-5 | TRBV7-3 | CASSSGMLMGETQYF | TGTGCCAGCAGCTCCGGGATGCTGATGGGGGAGACCCAGTACTTC
. | TRBJ1-2 | TRBV6-1 | CASEGNYGYTF | TGTGCCAGTGAGGGCAACTATGGCTACACCTTC
TRBD1 | TRBJ2-1 | TRBV5-1 | CASSPRPTGGIDEQFF | TGCGCCAGCAGCCCCCGACCGACAGGGGGCATCGATGAGCAGTTCTTC
TRBD1 | TRBJ1-2 | TRBV7-8 | CASSFGQDYGYTF | TGTGCCAGCAGCTTTGGACAGGACTATGGCTACACCTTC
TRBD1 | TRBJ1-1 | TRBV7-9 | CASSLPRTGSSEAFF | TGTGCCAGCAGCTTACCTAGGACAGGGTCGAGTGAAGCTTTCTTT
TRBD2 | TRBJ2-7 | TRBV11-2 | CATQGTSGSDEQYF | TGTGCCACCCAAGGGACTAGCGGGAGTGACGAGCAGTACTTC
. | TRBJ2-1 | TRBV4-1 | CASSREVYNEQFF | TGCGCCAGCAGCCGGGAGGTATACAATGAGCAGTTCTTC
. | TRBJ2-5 | TRBV5-1 | CASSEGDNQETQYF | TGCGCCAGCAGCGAGGGGGATAACCAAGAGACCCAGTACTTC
TRBD1 | TRBJ2-2 | TRBV29-1 | CSVLSGDSLNTGELFF | TGCAGCGTCTTGTCAGGGGACAGCTTAAACACCGGGGAGCTGTTTTTT
. | TRBJ2-1 | TRBV6-1 | CASSEGLAEQFF | TGTGCCAGCAGTGAAGGGTTAGCGGAGCAGTTCTTC
TRBD1 | TRBJ2-1 | TRBV5-1 | CASSLLGTGGSNEQFF | TGCGCCAGCAGCCTACTAGGGACAGGGGGTAGCAATGAGCAGTTCTTC
TRBD1 | TRBJ2-1 | TRBV18 | CASSPDRVTNEQFF | TGTGCCAGCTCACCGGACAGGGTCACTAATGAGCAGTTCTTC
TRBD2 | TRBJ2-2 | TRBV7-8 | CASSSRTSGTGELFF | TGTGCCAGCAGCTCCAGAACTAGCGGGACCGGGGAGCTGTTTTTT
TRBD2 | TRBJ2-2 | TRBV5-1 | CASSSKPTSGSTNTGELFF | TGCGCCAGCAGCTCCAAACCGACTAGCGGTTCTACGAACACCGGGGAGCTGTTTTTT
. | TRBJ2-1 | TRBV4-2 | CASSQEGDSYNEQFF | TGTGCCAGCAGCCAAGAAGGGGACTCTTACAATGAGCAGTTCTTC
TRBD1 | TRBJ1-2 | TRBV6-5 | CASRSTGGYYGYTF | TGTGCCAGCAGATCTACAGGGGGCTACTATGGCTACACCTTC
TRBD2 | TRBJ2-3 | TRBV5-6 | CASSFPSGRASFTDTQYF | TGTGCCAGCAGCTTTCCTAGCGGGAGGGCCTCATTCACAGATACGCAGTATTTT
. | TRBJ2-2 | TRBV9 | CASSVGGTGELFF | TGTGCCAGCAGCGTAGGCGGCACCGGGGAGCTGTTTTTT
TRBD2 | TRBJ2-1 | TRBV5-1 | CASSSKTSGRINEQFF | TGCGCCAGCAGCTCGAAGACTAGCGGGAGGATTAATGAGCAGTTCTTC
TRBD1 | TRBJ2-1 | TRBV11-3 | CASSLEYGTGYNEQFF | TGTGCCAGCAGCTTAGAGTACGGGACAGGGTACAATGAGCAGTTCTTC
TRBD1 | TRBJ1-4 | TRBV6-5 | CASGGGFTANEKLFF | TGTGCCAGCGGAGGGGGCTTTACGGCTAATGAAAAACTGTTTTTT
TRBD1 | TRBJ1-5 | TRBV4-2 | CASSQEPGQGNQPQHF | TGTGCCAGCAGCCAAGAGCCGGGACAGGGCAATCAGCCCCAGCATTTT
. | TRBJ2-1 | TRBV7-9 | CASSPPFRVSNEQFF | TGTGCCAGCAGCCCGCCTTTTCGGGTTAGCAATGAGCAGTTCTTC
TRBD1 | TRBJ2-3 | TRBV19 | CASSLLTGVVTDTQYF | TGTGCCAGTAGTTTATTGACAGGGGTGGTCACAGATACGCAGTATTTT
. | TRBJ2-1 | TRBV19 | CASSETVGDEQFF | TGTGCCAGTAGTGAAACGGTCGGAGATGAGCAGTTCTTC
. | TRBJ1-5 | TRBV30 | CAWSRDSNQPQHF | TGTGCCTGGAGCAGGGATAGCAATCAGCCCCAGCATTTT
TRBD1 | TRBJ2-7 | TRBV19 | CASRVTGGSYEQYF | TGTGCCAGTAGGGTGACAGGGGGCTCCTACGAGCAGTACTTC
TRBD1 | TRBJ1-1 | TRBV11-2 | CASSPTGGTEAFF | TGTGCCAGCAGCCCGACAGGGGGCACTGAAGCTTTCTTT
TRBD1 | TRBJ1-1 | TRBV6-5 | CASSLPGQGAEAFF | TGTGCCAGCAGTTTACCGGGACAGGGGGCTGAAGCTTTCTTT
TRBD1 | TRBJ2-7 | TRBV5-6 | CASIPSPGQGRYEQYF | TGTGCCAGCATCCCCTCGCCGGGACAGGGGAGGTACGAGCAGTACTTC
TRBD1 | TRBJ2-7 | TRBV5-8 | CASSRSRGTGTYEQYF | TGTGCCAGCAGCCGTTCCAGAGGGACAGGGACCTACGAGCAGTACTTC
TRBD2 | TRBJ2-7 | TRBV27 | CASSFFGLAGGYSYEQYF | TGTGCCAGCAGTTTCTTTGGACTAGCGGGAGGGTACTCCTACGAGCAGTACTTC
. | TRBJ2-1 | TRBV19 | CASSLTGLSLNEQFF | TGTGCCAGTAGTCTCACAGGGCTTTCCCTCAATGAGCAGTTCTTC
TRBD2 | TRBJ2-7 | TRBV5-8 | CASSPVAGVIYEQYF | TGTGCCAGCAGCCCAGTAGCGGGGGTGATCTACGAGCAGTACTTC
. | TRBJ2-3 | TRBV5-6 | CASSYRDTQYF | TGTGCCAGCAGCTATCGAGATACGCAGTATTTT
. | TRBJ2-7 | TRBV5-4 | CASSNPGRYEQYF | TGTGCCAGCAGCAACCCTGGGCGATACGAGCAGTACTTC
TRBD2 | TRBJ2-1 | TRBV11-3 | CASSLMGEGPQEQFF | TGTGCCAGCAGCTTAATGGGGGAGGGCCCTCAAGAGCAGTTCTTC
. | TRBJ1-2 | TRBV28 | CASSPRENYGYTF | TGTGCCAGCAGTCCGAGGGAGAACTATGGCTACACCTTC
TRBD1 | TRBJ2-5 | TRBV7-9 | CASSLAGTGLEGETQYF | TGTGCCAGCAGCTTAGCCGGGACAGGGCTTGAGGGAGAGACCCAGTACTTC
TRBD1 | TRBJ2-1 | TRBV7-2 | CASSQFLLRDRGPGEQFF | TGTGCCAGCAGCCAATTCCTTCTCCGGGACAGGGGGCCCGGTGAGCAGTTCTTC
TRBD2 | TRBJ2-7 | TRBV10-3 | CAISVGLAGPSYEQYF | TGTGCCATCAGTGTAGGCCTAGCGGGGCCATCCTACGAGCAGTACTTC
. | TRBJ2-7 | TRBV9 | CASSVVPGFSYEQYF | TGTGCCAGCAGCGTAGTCCCAGGTTTCTCCTACGAGCAGTACTTC
. | TRBJ1-1 | TRBV7-9 | CASSSSGEGAEAFF | TGTGCCAGCAGCTCCTCGGGGGAGGGGGCTGAAGCTTTCTTT
TRBD2 | TRBJ2-1 | TRBV5-4 | CASSSGLPSSYNEQFF | TGTGCCAGCAGCTCGGGACTACCGAGCTCCTACAATGAGCAGTTCTTC
TRBD2 | TRBJ2-1 | TRBV10-3 | CAIRGGLAGALDEQFF | TGTGCCATCAGAGGGGGACTAGCGGGTGCTCTGGATGAGCAGTTCTTC